Listed here are 24 T cell receptor beta chains from one sample, sequenced in a study of regulatory T cells in long-lasting Graves disease. Time point in this sample: newly diagnosed GD, antithyroid drugs for less than 3 months. PBMCs provided the RNA from which the TCR library was made. Assembly of TCR beta libraries relied on iRepertoire HTBI primers together with Arm-PCR of CDR3 regions. TCRdb analysed the multiplex PCR reads with MiXCR anew, one entry per CDR3 protein. The sample includes 300,000 to 400,000 distinct CDR3 sequences, around a sixth of them seen just once. The sample was peripheral blood mononuclear cells (PBMCs), taken at new diagnosis, from a patient treated with antithyroid drugs. These receptors were collected from a female donor with Graves disease.

This clonotype was observed a few times. This chain links TRBV4-1 with TRBJ2-2, with 11 bases fitting TRBD1. V was pared by 4 bases and J by 5 bases, with 3 bases of the junction left unmatched. The CDR3 consists of 15 residues. Germline CDR1 and CDR2: MGHRA and YSYEKL. CDR3 residues: CASSPGDRGTGELFF. The CDR3 DNA sequence: TGCGCCAGCAGCCCCGGGGACAGGGGGACCGGGGAGCTGTTTTTT.

On this clonotype itself: One junction end disagrees with the germline gene, perhaps due to a read error. The rearrangement joins TRBV15 to TRBJ2-3; 11 nucleotides align to TRBD2. The DNA end is a closer match to TRBJ2-1, so the J assignment may be wrong. Germline CDR1 reads LNHNV; CDR2 reads YYDKDF (reference sequence). This CDR3 spans 16 amino acids. The CDR3 DNA is TGTGCCGCCAGCAGAAGAACCGGGACTAGCGGAAAGGAGCAGTTCTTC. It yields the protein CAASRRTGTSGKEQFF.

This clonotype was found many times. V is TRBV20-1 and J is TRBJ2-1, with TRBD1 matching 9 bases. CDR3 length equals 14 residues. Germline V gene data show CDR1 as DFQATT and CDR2 as SNEGSKA (reference sequence). J lost 7 bases, V lost 1 base, and 5 bases had no gene match. CDR3 DNA: TGCAGTGCTAGAGTCCGGGACAGGGCTAATGAGCAGTTCTTC. It translates to CSARVRDRANEQFF.

This clonotype was found many times. The rearrangement joins TRBV7-9 to TRBJ2-6; D might be TRBD1 or TRBD2, each matching 5 bases. The germline V and J ends were trimmed by 5 bases and 4 bases, with 15 bases remaining between them. Germline CDR1 is SEHNR and CDR2 is FQNEAQ (reference sequence). The CDR3 loop spans 16 amino acids. DNA of the CDR3: TGTGCCAGCAGCCCGACACTGGGGACCGGGGCCAACGTCCTGACTTTC. This encodes CASSPTLGTGANVLTF.

This clonotype was picked up a small number of times. This chain uses TRBV29-1 with TRBJ1-1; D is uncertain. In germline, CDR1 is SQVTM, CDR2 ANQGSEA. V was clipped by 7 bases and J by 3 bases, with 3 bases between them. The CDR3 extends over 9 amino acids. CDR3 in DNA: TGCAGCGAAGACACTGAAGCTTTCTTT. This encodes CSEDTEAFF. Based on the CDR3 plus reference TRBV29-1 and TRBJ1-1, the full variable domain is SAVISQKPSRDICQRGTSLTIQCQVDSQVTMMFWYRQQPGQSLTLIATANQGSEATYESGFVIDKFPISRPNLTFSTLTVSNMSPEDSSIYLCSEDTEAFFGQGTRLTVV.

This clonotype was detected ten times or more. The V gene is TRBV4-1, the J gene TRBJ1-2, with a weak D call TRBD1 (6 bases). The CDR3 runs to 15 residues. Germline V gene lookup returns CDR1 MGHRA and CDR2 YSYEKL. Trimming stripped 0 bases from V and 4 bases from J, with 12 bases between. Here the CDR3 DNA reads TGCGCCAGCAGCCAAGATCCCGAAGGGGGCTATGGCTACACCTTC. Its protein is CASSQDPEGGYGYTF.

The chain uses TRBV28 and TRBJ2-3; 16 bases agree with TRBD2. The junction had 12 bases not matched to a gene; V was cut back by 2 bases and J by 7 bases. Germline values: CDR1 MDHEN, CDR2 SYDVKM. The CDR3 extends over 19 amino acids. In nucleotides, the CDR3 is TGTGCCAGCAGTTTAAGGCCGGGACTAGCGGGAGGGCCGAGTTATACGCAGTATTTT. Translating it yields CASSLRPGLAGGPSYTQYF.

Many counts were recorded for this clonotype. The V call is TRBV27, the J call TRBJ2-1, with 9 bases identical to TRBD2. The germline V gene encodes CDR1 MNHEY and CDR2 SMNVEV (reference sequence). The CDR3 consists of 14 residues. Germline trimming cut 4 bases from V and 7 bases from J; bases unmatched to any gene: 5. The CDR3 DNA sequence: TGTGCCAGCAGTTCATTTAGCGGGAGAAATGAGCAGTTCTTC. This gives the protein CASSSFSGRNEQFF.

In its sample, this clonotype was seen many times. The chain has TRBV9 and TRBJ2-2; D is perhaps TRBD2 (6 bases). Looked up from germline, CDR1 is SGDLS and CDR2 is YYNGEE. Trimming shortened V by 0 bases and J by 4 bases, and 10 bases separated the two germline ends. CDR3 length equals 15 residues. The chain's CDR3 is CASSVAGRPTGELFF. The CDR3 DNA reads as TGTGCCAGCAGCGTAGCCGGGAGACCCACCGGGGAGCTGTTTTTT.

This clonotype occurred many times. The rearrangement joins TRBV7-9 to TRBJ2-5; 9 bases match TRBD2. This CDR3 contains 15 residues. CDR1 SEHNR and CDR2 FQNEAQ come from the germline V gene (reference sequence). V shed 5 bases and J 1 base; nucleotides not matched to a gene: 5. The CDR3 loop reads CASSTTSGSQETQYF. Here the CDR3 DNA reads TGTGCCAGCAGCACGACTAGCGGTAGCCAAGAGACCCAGTACTTC.

This clonotype has a handful of counts. The V gene is TRBV30, the J gene TRBJ2-1, with no clear D. Germline V gene data show CDR1 as GTSNPN and CDR2 as SVGIG (reference sequence). The CDR3 runs to 16 residues. Between the trimmed V and J ends, which lost 0 bases and 4 bases, there was a span of 16 bases. CDR3 nucleotide sequence: TGTGCCTGGAGTGTACCCCCAGGTGGTACGTACAATGAGCAGTTCTTC. Amino acids: CAWSVPPGGTYNEQFF.

The gene calls are TRBV5-4 and TRBJ2-7; 10 bases are a match to TRBD2. Germline assignment: CDR1 SGHNT and CDR2 YYREEE (reference sequence). V was pared by 1 base and J by 0 bases, with 13 bases of the junction left unmatched. The CDR3 is 19 residues long. The CDR3 coding sequence is TGTGCCAGCAGCTTGAAAGCACTAGCGGGACCCCGGGGCTCCTACGAGCAGTACTTC. This encodes CASSLKALAGPRGSYEQYF.

This clonotype appeared many times. The genes are TRBV15 and TRBJ1-2; possibly TRBD1 for D (5 bases). This CDR3 has 16 amino acids. Between the trimmed V and J ends, which lost 0 bases and 6 bases, there was a span of 17 bases. Looked up from germline, CDR1 is LNHNV and CDR2 is YYDKDF (reference sequence). The CDR3 sequence is CATSRDMNQWGDGYTF. CDR3 DNA: TGTGCCACCAGCAGAGATATGAATCAATGGGGCGATGGCTACACCTTC.

This clonotype was observed a handful of times. The chain employs TRBV9 and TRBJ2-2; 7 nucleotides line up with TRBD2. The CDR3 is 16 amino acids. Germline trimming cut 4 bases from V and 5 bases from J; bases unmatched to any gene: 11. Germline CDR1 is SGDLS and CDR2 is YYNGEE. The CDR3 loop reads CASSSPRGSSTGELFF. CDR3 DNA: TGTGCCAGCAGCAGCCCGCGGGGGTCTTCGACCGGGGAGCTGTTTTTT.

In its sample, this clonotype was seen many times. The chain carries TRBV3-1 and TRBJ1-4, with TRBD1 matching over 7 bases. Germline lookup yields CDR1 LGHDT and CDR2 YNNKEL (reference sequence). Losses at the gene ends were 0 bases for V and 10 bases for J; bases not matched to a gene: 5. CDR3 length: 14 residues. The CDR3 loop reads CASSQERGRSKLFF. The CDR3 DNA is TGTGCCAGCAGCCAAGAGAGGGGGCGTTCAAAACTGTTTTTT.

The chain couples TRBV24-1 to TRBJ2-7; D possibly corresponds to TRBD1 (5 bases). Per the germline V gene, CDR1 is KGHDR and CDR2 is SFDVKD. CDR3 length equals 14 residues. V was pared by 11 bases and J by 3 bases, with 19 bases between. The CDR3 loop reads CASSFRTGDYEQYF. CDR3 in DNA: TGTGCCAGCAGCTTCCGAACAGGAGACTACGAGCAGTACTTC.

The chain links TRBV27 to TRBJ2-3; D possibly corresponds to TRBD2 (5 bases). V was cut by 4 bases and J by 5 bases, with 13 bases left in between. Germline CDR1 is MNHEY and CDR2 is SMNVEV (reference sequence). CDR3 size: 14 residues. DNA of the CDR3: TGTGCCAGCAGTTCCCGGACTGTTTTAGATACGCAGTATTTT. Its translation: CASSSRTVLDTQYF.

This clonotype was seen many times. The chain is built from TRBV20-1 and TRBJ1-2; no reliable D call. The CDR3 extends over 13 amino acids. Germline V CDR1 and CDR2: DFQATT, SNEGSKA (reference sequence). Trimming took 5 bases from V and 8 from J, leaving 18 bases between them. The CDR3, as DNA: TGCAGTGCTTTCTACTCGACCCTGGGGGGCTACACCTTC. This gives the protein CSAFYSTLGGYTF.

On this clonotype itself: A much larger clone is a single base away; this may be a read error. The chain links TRBV13 to TRBJ2-3; D may be TRBD2 (6 bases). Near its end, the DNA agrees better with TRBJ2-7, so the J call may be wrong. The length of the CDR3 is 16 residues. Germline V gene lookup returns CDR1 PRHDT and CDR2 FYEKMQ (reference sequence). CDR3 nucleotides: TGTGCCAGCAGCCCTGAGACTAGTGGGGTATTCAATGAGCAGTACTTC. Translating it yields CASSPETSGVFNEQYF.

Many counts were recorded for this clonotype. The V gene is TRBV13, the J gene TRBJ2-1; 7 positions match TRBD2. The CDR3 has 14 residues. CDR1 and CDR2 (germline): PRHDT, FYEKMQ (reference sequence). Unmatched junction bases numbered 10, after V lost 6 bases and J lost 8 bases. CDR3 protein: CASRLGGRSHEQFF. CDR3 sequence (DNA): TGTGCCAGCAGGCTGGGCGGGAGATCCCATGAGCAGTTCTTC.

The chain is built from TRBV2 and TRBJ1-4; D might be TRBD1 (5 bases). Trimming removed 8 bases from V and 7 bases from J, with 14 bases in between. Germline V gene sequence: CDR1 SNHLY, CDR2 FYNNEI. This CDR3 contains 13 residues. CDR3 sequence (DNA): TGTGCCAGCTCGGGACGGCCGGCTGAAAAACTGTTTTTT. Residues: CASSGRPAEKLFF.

The rearrangement uses TRBV15 and TRBJ2-5, with TRBD2 matching 10 bases. The CDR3 is 16 residues long. Per the germline V gene, CDR1 is LNHNV and CDR2 is YYDKDF (reference sequence). The ends lost 2 bases at V and 0 bases at J; junction bases unmatched: 3. The DNA of the CDR3 is TGTGCCACCAGCAGACGGACTAGCGGTAACCAAGAGACCCAGTACTTC. This gives the protein CATSRRTSGNQETQYF.

This chain joins TRBV19 and TRBJ2-7, with D unclear. The CDR3 is made up of 14 amino acids. Per germline, CDR1 LNHDA and CDR2 SQIVND (reference sequence). The V and J ends lost 2 bases and 2 bases respectively, with 10 bases between them. The CDR3 region has the DNA TGTGCCAGTAGTATAACTGGCAGACCCTACGAGCAGTACTTC. This encodes CASSITGRPYEQYF.

A word on this clonotype: A far larger clone is off by one base, so a read error is likely. The rearrangement links TRBV11-3 to TRBJ1-2; D is perhaps TRBD1 (6 bases). This CDR3 has 13 amino acids. In germline, CDR1 is SGHNT, CDR2 YENEEA. CDR3 nucleotides: TGTGCCAGCAGCCAAGGACAGAACTATGACTACACCTTC. Amino acids: CASSQGQNYDYTF. Filled out from reference TRBV11-3 and TRBJ1-2, the complete variable domain reads EAGVVQSPRYKIIEKKQPVAFWCNPISGHNTLYWYLQNLGQGPELLIRYENEEAVDDSQLPKDRFSAERLKGVDSTLKIQPAELGDSAVYLCASSQGQNYDYTFGSGTRLTVV.